This T cell receptor (beta chain) derives from a study of T cells in Graves' hyperthyroidism and ophthalmopathy (dated by TCRdb to about 2019). Describing the broader study: Peripheral blood was collected at initial diagnosis, before any treatment. To identify distinguishing TCR V-J signatures, a discovery cohort of roughly 100 patients was used, comprising 43 with Graves' ophthalmopathy and roughly 60 with stable Graves' hyperthyroidism. Whether ophthalmopathy could be predicted prospectively was tested in an independent validation cohort made up of under 20 hyperthyroidism patients plus 17 patients who later progressed to ophthalmopathy. The 100 or so discovery patients were randomly split 7:3 into training and test sets. The study also compared thyroid tissue and blood T-cell repertoires from roughly six Graves' hyperthyroidism patients. After blood sampling, hyperthyroidism patients were treated with methimazole at a starting dose of 30 mg daily, and ophthalmopathy patients were treated with high-dose intravenous methylprednisolone. TCR Vbeta CDR3 sequencing of approximately 140 peripheral blood samples (over 40 ophthalmopathy, about 74 hyperthyroidism and approximately 17 progressor patients) is reported in the paper.

The paper's findings and limits, for the study overall: In validation, the model predicted progression to ophthalmopathy a median of around six months before onset, with approximately 68% sensitivity and 72.22% specificity. A model built on a 13 V-J signature distinguished ophthalmopathy from stable hyperthyroidism, reaching around 87% sensitivity and under 84% specificity in cross-validation and 80%/75% in testing. Sample size was not statistically predetermined, and blinding of investigators to group allocation was not performed. Blood samples also contained most of the expanded thyroid clonotypes (frequency above 0.001), which suggests that blood repertoires may reflect thyroid immune responses.

Amplification of TCR beta CDR3 regions was carried out from RNA transcripts. The first round of RT-PCR for the TCR CDR3 was performed with the HTBI primer set and the Qiagen OneStep RT-PCR kit. A second multiplex PCR round built the libraries, followed by size selection and purification. Libraries were sequenced paired-end with 100 bp reads on an Illumina HiSeq2000. The source study handled its data this way. SOAPnuke was used to process the raw data, with reads discarded if the reads contained adapters or uncalled bases, had a mean Phred below 15, or lacked an exact constant-primer or identifier match. High-quality paired reads were merged using COPE v1.2.5, and each unique nucleotide sequence was defined as a clonotype. MiTCR v1.1 was used to align clonotypes to the IMGT TRBV, TRBD and TRBJ reference segments. Analysis was restricted to V-J combinations with a frequency above 0.0001, which covered 99.2% of repertoires. The TCS score was defined as F50 (clonal expansion) divided by E x V (chaos), with BLOSUM62-based TCRdist calculated between CDR3 peptides within each V-J. Welch's t-statistics and random forest reduced 450 to 600 V-J features to 13, which were used in a naive Bayes classifier (R e1071). TCRdb passed the public sequencing reads through fastp at Q25 and MiXCR, retaining productive beta sequences. Every entry covers one CDR3 protein and lists the most common genes and DNA from its rows. TCRdb's processing, not the study's, gives the V and J calls here. The sample yields approximately 600,000 distinct CDR3 sequences; about 15% were counted once. Less than 6% of the sample comes from the top ten.

Many counts were recorded for this clonotype. It lacks a known antigen. No clone much larger than this one lies a single base away; base qualities are absent. Hyperthyroidism patients were newly diagnosed, had a disease duration of under 2 months, and were aged 18 to 65 years. Any patient with an uncontrolled infection, another autoimmune disease, pregnancy or lactation was excluded. Diagnoses relied on clinical symptoms, serum thyroxine and TRAb, thyroid ultrasound and orbital computed tomography. Blood from progressor patients was collected at the time of first diagnosis with hyperthyroidism, before any ophthalmopathy symptoms had appeared. Ficoll-Paque density gradient centrifugation was used to isolate PBMCs from around 10 ml of fresh peripheral blood. Progressor patients were initially diagnosed with Graves' hyperthyroidism and developed ophthalmopathy during follow-up. Total RNA was extracted using Trizol reagent, and RNA quality was assessed on an Agilent 2100 Bioanalyzer.

This receptor was identified in a woman younger than 45 with Graves' hyperthyroidism that later progressed to Graves' ophthalmopathy. Sequencing was done on a sample of blood.

CDR3 sequence: CSARDIGSSGNTIYF. The nucleotide sequence reads TGCAGTGCTAGAGATATTGGCAGCTCTGGAAACACCATATATTTT. Here the chain combines TRBV20-1 and TRBJ1-3, with no confidently assigned D gene. CDR1 is given as DFQATT and CDR2 as SNEGSKA, both from the germline V gene (reference sequence). CDR3 length: 15 amino acids, cysteine to phenylalanine. CDR3 DNA is the only sequence kept; it has 45 bases, read in frame from the first base. Trimming takes 0 bases from V and 0 bases from J, and the germline ends sit 9 bases apart.